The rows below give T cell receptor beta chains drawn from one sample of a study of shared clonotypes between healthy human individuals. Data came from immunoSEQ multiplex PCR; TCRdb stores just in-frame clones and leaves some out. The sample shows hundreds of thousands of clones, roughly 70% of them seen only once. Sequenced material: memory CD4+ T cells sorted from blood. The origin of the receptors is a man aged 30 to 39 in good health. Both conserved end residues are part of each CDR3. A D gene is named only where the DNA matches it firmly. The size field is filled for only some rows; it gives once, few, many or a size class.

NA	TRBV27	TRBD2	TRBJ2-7	TGTGCCAGCAGTTTAGGCCGTCCGGGACTAGCGGGGCAATCCTACGAGCAGTACTTC	CASSLGRPGLAGQSYEQYF
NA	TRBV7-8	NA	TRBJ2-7	TGTGCCAGCAGCCCCAGGGTGAGGAGCGAGCAGTACTTC	CASSPRVRSEQYF
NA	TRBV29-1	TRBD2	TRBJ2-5	TGCAGCGTCACCGGGACTAGCGAACAAGAGACCCAGTACTTC	CSVTGTSEQETQYF
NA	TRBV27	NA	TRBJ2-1	TGTGCCAGCAGCTTTCCCAACTACTACAATGAGCAGTTCTTC	CASSFPNYYNEQFF
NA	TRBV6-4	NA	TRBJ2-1	TGTGCCAGCAGTGAACAGGCTTCCAATGAGCAGTTCTTC	CASSEQASNEQFF
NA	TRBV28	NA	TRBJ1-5	TGTGCCAGCAGTTTAGATCCGACAGATCAGCCCCAGCATTTT	CASSLDPTDQPQHF
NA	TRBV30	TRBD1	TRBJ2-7	TGTGCCTGGAAACGGGACAGGGACTTTTACGAGCAGTACTTC	CAWKRDRDFYEQYF
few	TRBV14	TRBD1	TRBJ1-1	TGTGCCAGCAGCCAAGAGACAGGGAGGTTCACTGAAGCTTTCTTT	CASSQETGRFTEAFF
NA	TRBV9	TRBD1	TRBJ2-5	TGTGCCAGCACCCCCTTGGGACAGGGTGCCGAGACCCAGTACTTC	CASTPLGQGAETQYF
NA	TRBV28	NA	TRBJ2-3	TGTGCCAGCAGACCGCAGGGGCGCACAGATACGCAGTATTTT	CASRPQGRTDTQYF